These 30 T cell receptor beta chains came from one sample sequenced in a study of T cell changes during pregnancy in multiple sclerosis (dated by TCRdb to between 2017 and 2020). Library preparation used the immunoSEQ multiplex PCR assay. What TCRdb holds here is the immuneACCESS table cut down to in-frame rearrangements. Part of the clones is not present; checked against another copy, under half of the missing clones reflect an unresolved V gene, and the others are unexplained. The sample includes about 44,000 clones, with roughly nine tenths observed a single time. Together, the top ten hold over 1% of the sample. The specimen comprised CD4+ T cells from peripheral blood mononuclear cells, sampled after pregnancy. The receptors come from a female donor with multiple sclerosis, enrolled in a pregnancy study.

This clone was seen a single time. V and J are TRBV27 and TRBJ1-1; 9 bases are shared with TRBD1. The CDR3 is 17 residues long. Germline CDR1 is MNHEY and CDR2 is SMNVEV (reference sequence). The V segment lost 3 bases and the J segment 4 bases; nucleotides outside the gene matches: 12. CDR3 loop: CASSFGRTGVGRTEAFF. As DNA, the CDR3 is TGTGCCAGCAGTTTCGGCAGGACAGGGGTCGGTCGCACTGAAGCTTTCTTT.

The gene calls are TRBV7-2 and TRBJ2-2; 10 positions match TRBD2. Germline lookup yields CDR1 SGHTA and CDR2 FQGNSA. The CDR3 consists of 15 residues. Trimming at V came to 4 bases and at J to 1 base, leaving 0 bases not matched to a gene. The CDR3: CASSWTSGNTGELFF. CDR3 DNA: TGTGCCAGCAGCTGGACTAGCGGGAACACCGGGGAGCTGTTTTTT. Based on the CDR3 plus reference TRBV7-2 and TRBJ2-2, the full variable domain is GAGVSQSPSNKVTEKGKDVELRCDPISGHTALYWYRQSLGQGLEFLIYFQGNSAPDKSGLPSDRFSAERTGGSVSTLTIQRTQQEDSAVYLCASSWTSGNTGELFFGEGSRLTVL.

The rearrangement joins TRBV2 to TRBJ2-3; 11 bases agree with TRBD2. V shed 2 bases, J shed 4 bases, and the junction held 5 bases outside the gene matches. Germline V lookup: CDR1 SNHLY, CDR2 FYNNEI. The CDR3 covers 16 residues. Here the CDR3 DNA reads TGTGCCAGCAGTGAAACTAGCGGGAGTGGCGCAGATACGCAGTATTTT. It is translated as CASSETSGSGADTQYF.

The chain employs TRBV7-8 and TRBJ2-1; 7 bases are shared with TRBD2. This CDR3 comprises 18 residues. Germline CDR1 and CDR2: SGHVS and FQNEAQ. Trimming took 1 base from V and 0 from J; bases not matched to a gene: 9. The CDR3 nucleotides read TGTGCCAGCAGCTTAGGGAGGCTAGCGGAGCTCTCCTACAATGAGCAGTTCTTC. Protein: CASSLGRLAELSYNEQFF. Together with reference TRBV7-8 and TRBJ2-1, the CDR3 gives the full variable domain: GAGVSQSPRYKVAKRGQDVALRCDPISGHVSLFWYQQALGQGPEFLTYFQNEAQLDKSGLPSDRFFAERPEGSVSTLKIQRTQQEDSAVYLCASSLGRLAELSYNEQFFGPGTRLTVL.

This chain joins TRBV7-3 and TRBJ2-1; D gene ambiguous. This CDR3 spans 14 amino acids. V shed 3 bases and J shed 3 bases, with 9 bases lying between them. Germline CDR1 SGHTA, CDR2 FQGTGA. The CDR3 sequence: CASSFGSVYNEQFF. The CDR3 DNA is TGTGCCAGCAGCTTCGGGTCGGTCTACAATGAGCAGTTCTTC.

V usage is TRBV5-4 and J usage is TRBJ2-2; weak D call: TRBD2 (5 bases). This CDR3 has 16 amino acids. Trimming took 0 bases from V and 3 from J, leaving 12 bases between them. Germline V gene sequence: CDR1 SGHNT, CDR2 YYREEE (reference sequence). The CDR3 here is CASSLAPGRDTGELFF. The CDR3 nucleotides read TGTGCCAGCAGCTTGGCGCCGGGAAGGGACACCGGGGAGCTGTTTTTT.

The CDR3 DNA reads as TGTGCCAGCAGTTACTCATCAGGGCTCGAGCAGTACTTC. This translates into CASSYSSGLEQYF. V and J are TRBV6-5 and TRBJ2-7, with D possibly matching TRBD1 (5 bases). V gave up 0 bases and J gave up 6 bases, with 9 bases separating them. In germline, CDR1 is MNHEY, CDR2 SVGAGI. The CDR3 loop spans 13 amino acids.

This clone has more than one count but fewer than ten. The chain has TRBV4-1 and TRBJ1-5, with 12 bases aligning to TRBD1. The junction had 6 bases not matched to a gene; V was cut back by 2 bases and J by 7 bases. The CDR3 is 16 residues long. The V gene's germline CDR1 is MGHRA and CDR2 YSYEKL. The CDR3: CASSQTPGQGAQPQHF. The CDR3 region has the DNA TGCGCCAGCAGCCAAACTCCGGGACAGGGGGCACAGCCCCAGCATTTT.

CDR3 nucleotides: TGTGCCAGCAGCTCTAGGACAGCCATGAACACTGAAGCTTTCTTT. Translation: CASSSRTAMNTEAFF. This rearrangement joins TRBV4-2 to TRBJ1-1; possibly TRBD1 for D (6 bases). The V gene lost 5 bases and the J gene lost 0 bases, with 13 bases spanning the gap. The CDR3 loop spans 15 amino acids. Germline V gene data show CDR1 as LGHNA and CDR2 as YNFKEQ.

This clone appeared a single time. The chain has TRBV6-6 and TRBJ1-5; D gene unclear. Germline CDR1 reads MNHNY; CDR2 reads SVGAGI (reference sequence). V was trimmed by 4 bases and J by 2 bases, leaving 9 bases between them. CDR3 length: 14 residues. The CDR3 coding sequence is TGTGCCAGCAGTTCACGACGGGGCAATCAGCCCCAGCATTTT. Protein product: CASSSRRGNQPQHF.

The genes are TRBV12-5 and TRBJ1-2; TRBD1 matches at 7 bases. The CDR3 loop spans 13 amino acids. V shed 7 bases and J 7 bases; nucleotides not matched to a gene: 9. Germline lookup yields CDR1 LGHNT and CDR2 FRNRAP. In DNA, the CDR3 is TGTGCTAGTGCCACCGGGACAGAATCTGGCTACACCTTC. Translated, it gives CASATGTESGYTF.

This clone was seen more than once but under ten times. The chain recombines TRBV10-3 with TRBJ2-1, with 10 nucleotides matching TRBD2. CDR3 length: 16 amino acids. Trimming removed 5 bases from V and 5 bases from J; junction bases left unmatched: 9. Germline V CDR1 and CDR2: ENHRY, SYGVKD. The CDR3 coding sequence is TGTGCCATCAGTCCCCCGGGACTAGCGCTTGACAATGAGCAGTTCTTC. This codes for CAISPPGLALDNEQFF.

The rearrangement uses TRBV5-4 and TRBJ2-3, with 12 positions matching TRBD2. The junction had 3 bases not matched to a gene; V was cut back by 4 bases and J by 0 bases. The CDR3 is 16 residues long. Germline V CDR1 and CDR2: SGHNT, YYREEE (reference sequence). For the CDR3, the DNA is TGTGCCAGCAGCCGAGGGACTAGCGGGAGCACAGATACGCAGTATTTT. It yields the protein CASSRGTSGSTDTQYF. Full variable domain (rest looked up from reference TRBV5-4 and TRBJ2-3): ETGVTQSPTHLIKTRGQQVTLRCSSQSGHNTVSWYQQALGQGPQFIFQYYREEENGRGNFPPRFSGLQFPNYSSELNVNALELDDSALYLCASSRGTSGSTDTQYFGPGTRLTVL.

This rearrangement joins TRBV9 to TRBJ2-1; a possible D gene is TRBD2 (6 bases). Per germline, CDR1 SGDLS and CDR2 YYNGEE. The CDR3 runs 15 residues. V dropped 0 bases and J dropped 2 bases, with 9 bases sitting between them. CDR3 protein: CASSVELAPYNEQFF. The CDR3 coding sequence is TGTGCCAGCAGCGTAGAACTAGCCCCCTACAATGAGCAGTTCTTC.

This chain connects TRBV28 to TRBJ2-7; D perhaps matches TRBD2 (5 bases). V gave up 5 bases and J gave up 2 bases, with 10 bases separating them. Germline values: CDR1 MDHEN, CDR2 SYDVKM. This CDR3 has 13 residues. The CDR3: CASSRTGTYEQYF. The CDR3 coding sequence is TGTGCCAGCAGTCGGACGGGGACCTACGAGCAGTACTTC.

This chain links TRBV18 with TRBJ2-7; tentatively, D is TRBD1 (8 bases). Germline CDR1 is KGHSH and CDR2 is LQKENI. The CDR3 is 14 residues long. Deletions cut 6 bases from V and 4 bases from J, with 16 bases between. The CDR3, as DNA: TGTGCCAGCTCCCTCGAACAGGGGGGGTACGAGCAGTACTTC. This translates into CASSLEQGGYEQYF.

Regarding this clone: Other DNA sequences in the sample encode the same CDR3. This rearrangement joins TRBV5-1 to TRBJ2-5, with 8 bases lining up with TRBD1. Germline V gene sequence: CDR1 SGHRS, CDR2 YFSETQ. The V gene end was trimmed by 4 bases and the J gene end by 4 bases; junction bases not matched to a gene: 3. The CDR3 runs to 13 residues. CDR3 residues: CASSPGQGETQYF. CDR3 in DNA: TGCGCCAGCAGCCCTGGACAGGGAGAGACCCAGTACTTC.

The genes are TRBV2 and TRBJ2-1; 11 bases fit TRBD2. The V and J ends lost 8 bases and 10 bases, in that order; junction bases with no gene match: 7. Germline V gene lookup returns CDR1 SNHLY and CDR2 FYNNEI. The CDR3 totals 13 residues. The CDR3 sequence is CASCTSGSGEQFF. The CDR3 DNA sequence: TGTGCCAGCTGCACTAGCGGGAGCGGCGAGCAGTTCTTC.

The V call is TRBV7-2, the J call TRBJ2-7; D may be TRBD2 (7 bases). The V end was cut by 2 bases, the J end by 6 bases, with 11 bases between. This CDR3 comprises 13 residues. CDR1 is SGHTA and CDR2 is FQGNSA in the germline V gene. The CDR3 loop is CASSLRGASEQYF. The CDR3 nucleotides are TGTGCCAGCAGCTTACGGGGGGCTTCCGAGCAGTACTTC.

This chain uses TRBV27 with TRBJ1-2; 7 bases are a match to TRBD1. CDR3 size: 15 residues. Trimming removed 6 bases from V and 4 bases from J; junction bases left unmatched: 11. Germline V lookup: CDR1 MNHEY, CDR2 SMNVEV (reference sequence). CDR3 sequence: CASRATWGQLYGYTF. In DNA form, the CDR3 reads TGTGCCAGCAGGGCCACCTGGGGACAGCTCTATGGCTACACCTTC.

The CDR3 here is CASSEAPGTLSYNEQFF. The CDR3 DNA sequence: TGTGCCAGCAGTGAAGCCCCGGGTACCCTCTCCTACAATGAGCAGTTCTTC. The chain has TRBV6-1 and TRBJ2-1; D unresolved. The V gene lost 0 bases and the J gene lost 0 bases, with 12 bases spanning the gap. The germline V gene has CDR1 MNHNS and CDR2 SASEGT. The CDR3 is 17 residues long.

This chain links TRBV6-1 with TRBJ2-5; 7 nucleotides line up with TRBD1. This CDR3 is built from 15 residues. Germline CDR1 is MNHNS and CDR2 is SASEGT. Unmatched junction bases numbered 7, after V lost 4 bases and J lost 2 bases. CDR3 nucleotide sequence: TGTGCCAGCAGTGCCCGGGACAGACAACAAGAGACCCAGTACTTC. It codes for CASSARDRQQETQYF.

This chain uses TRBV29-1 with TRBJ2-5; 10 bases line up with TRBD2. The CDR3 sequence is 12 residues long. Germline V gives CDR1 SQVTM, CDR2 ANQGSEA. J was trimmed by 5 bases and V by 5 bases; bases with no gene match: 2. The CDR3 loop is CSVTAGGETQYF. The CDR3 nucleotides are TGCAGCGTTACAGCGGGAGGGGAGACCCAGTACTTC.

The chain links TRBV18 to TRBJ1-3, with TRBD1 matching 9 bases. The CDR3 is 16 residues long. Trimming took 3 bases from V and 0 from J; bases not matched to a gene: 3. Germline V lookup: CDR1 KGHSH, CDR2 LQKENI. In DNA, the CDR3 is TGTGCCAGCTCACCTGGGACAGGGAGCTCTGGAAACACCATATATTTT. Translating gives CASSPGTGSSGNTIYF.

V gene TRBV5-4 combines with J gene TRBJ2-5; 11 bases agree with TRBD2. The CDR3 is 16 amino acids. The germline CDR1 and CDR2 sequences are SGHNT and YYREEE (reference sequence). J was trimmed by 6 bases and V by 1 base; bases with no gene match: 8. As DNA, the CDR3 is TGTGCCAGCAGCTTGTTTGGTAGCGGGAGGGCAAAGACCCAGTACTTC. It translates to CASSLFGSGRAKTQYF.

The V gene is TRBV2, the J gene TRBJ2-7; tentatively, D is TRBD2 (5 bases). CDR1 is SNHLY, CDR2 FYNNEI, per germline. With 2 bases removed from V and 3 bases from J, the gap between germline ends came to 14 bases. The CDR3 spans 15 residues. The CDR3 DNA reads TGTGCCAGCAGTGAAAGCGGTCCAGGTCTCTACGAGCAGTACTTC. This sequence encodes CASSESGPGLYEQYF.

V is TRBV7-2 and J is TRBJ1-2; no clear D. The germline CDR1 and CDR2 sequences are SGHTA and FQGNSA. The CDR3 sequence is 14 residues long. Trimming removed 0 bases at V and 2 bases at J, with 7 bases between. CDR3 coding DNA: TGTGCCAGCAGCTTAGCTACAGAAAACTATGGCTACACCTTC. Translation: CASSLATENYGYTF.

This clone is medium-sized in the sample. This rearrangement joins TRBV28 to TRBJ2-2, with 10 bases identical to TRBD2. Germline assignment: CDR1 MDHEN and CDR2 SYDVKM. The ends lost 2 bases at V and 4 bases at J; junction bases unmatched: 13. CDR3 size: 19 residues. The CDR3 protein is CASSLDPSTLAGVTGELFF. As DNA, the CDR3 is TGTGCCAGCAGTTTAGATCCCAGTACGCTAGCGGGAGTCACCGGGGAGCTGTTTTTT.

CDR3 coding DNA: TGTGCCTGGAGGGTCACTAGCGGGATTGAGCAGTTCTTC. It encodes CAWRVTSGIEQFF. This rearrangement joins TRBV30 to TRBJ2-1; the match to TRBD2 covers 10 bases. Per the germline V gene, CDR1 is GTSNPN and CDR2 is SVGIG (reference sequence). J lost 9 bases, V lost 3 bases, and 5 bases had no gene match. This CDR3 has 13 residues.

To note about this clone: The sample carries other DNA sequences with the same CDR3. The gene calls are TRBV5-1 and TRBJ1-2, with 9 bases lining up with TRBD1. Germline trimming cut 4 bases from V and 2 bases from J; bases unmatched to any gene: 3. CDR3 size: 14 residues. Germline CDR1 is SGHRS and CDR2 is YFSETQ. CDR3 coding DNA: TGCGCCAGCAGCCCGGGACAGGGCAACTATGGCTACACCTTC. Protein: CASSPGQGNYGYTF.